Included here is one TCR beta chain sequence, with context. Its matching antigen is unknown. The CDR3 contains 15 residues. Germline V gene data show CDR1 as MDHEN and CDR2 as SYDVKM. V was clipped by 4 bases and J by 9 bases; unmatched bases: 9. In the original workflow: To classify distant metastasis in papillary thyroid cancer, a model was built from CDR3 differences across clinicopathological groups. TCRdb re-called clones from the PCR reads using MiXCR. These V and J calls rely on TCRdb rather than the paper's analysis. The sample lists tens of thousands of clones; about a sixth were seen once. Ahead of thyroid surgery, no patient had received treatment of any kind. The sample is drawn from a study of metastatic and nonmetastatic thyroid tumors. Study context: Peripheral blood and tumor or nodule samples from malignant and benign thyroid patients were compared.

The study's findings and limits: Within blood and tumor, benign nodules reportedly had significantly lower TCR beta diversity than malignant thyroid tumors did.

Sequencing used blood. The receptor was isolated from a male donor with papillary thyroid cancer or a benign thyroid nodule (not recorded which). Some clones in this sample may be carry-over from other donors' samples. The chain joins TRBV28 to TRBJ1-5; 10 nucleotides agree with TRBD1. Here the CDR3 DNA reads TGTGCCAGCAGTTACCCGGGACAGGGGAATAGGCCCCAGCATTTT. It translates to CASSYPGQGNRPQHF.